What follows are 18 T cell receptor beta chains derived from one specimen sequenced in a study of cytomegalovirus exposure and HLA in healthy donors. In the PCR, 60 Vbeta and 13 Jbeta primers were used. Sequencing used immunoSEQ multiplex PCR; TCRdb keeps in-frame clones, though not all of them. The data contain approximately 150,000 clones, 70% to 80% of them singletons. Sequenced: PBMCs. Receptors were obtained from a man aged 40-49 years in good health and CMV-seronegative.

This chain links TRBV7-2 with TRBJ2-2; TRBD1 agrees at 7 bases. The CDR3 loop spans 15 amino acids. V lost 4 bases, J lost 8 bases, and 10 bases stayed unmatched. The germline CDR1 and CDR2 sequences are SGHTA and FQGNSA. This CDR3 reads CASSSQAGGSGELFF. The CDR3 DNA is TGTGCCAGCAGCTCGCAAGCAGGGGGTTCGGGGGAGCTGTTTTTT.

Here the CDR3 DNA reads TGTGCCAGCAGCTTAGAGGTCTGGCGGAGTGCCTCCAATGAGCAGTTCTTC. This translates into CASSLEVWRSASNEQFF. V is TRBV7-9 and J is TRBJ2-1, with D uncertain. V was shortened by 1 base and J by 6 bases, with 19 bases between the two germline ends. CDR1 and CDR2 (germline): SEHNR, FQNEAQ (reference sequence). The CDR3 is 17 residues long.

This clone was counted between two and nine times. V gene TRBV7-2 combines with J gene TRBJ2-5; 14 bases are a match to TRBD2. Germline CDR1 and CDR2: SGHTA and FQGNSA. The CDR3 runs to 17 residues. V lost 5 bases, J lost 4 bases, and 9 bases stayed unmatched. The CDR3 reads CASSTRLAGGSSETQYF. As DNA, the CDR3 is TGTGCCAGCAGCACCCGACTAGCGGGAGGGAGCTCAGAGACCCAGTACTTC.

The J gene is TRBJ2-5, the V gene TRBV7-9, with TRBD1 identical over 8 bases. Germline trimming cut 5 bases from V and 4 bases from J; bases unmatched to any gene: 12. The CDR3 has 16 amino acids. From germline, CDR1 is SEHNR and CDR2 FQNEAQ (reference sequence). CDR3 sequence (DNA): TGTGCCAGCAGCCCGAACTCAGGGGGCCACGGAGAGACCCAGTACTTC. It is translated as CASSPNSGGHGETQYF. Variable domain in full (rest from reference TRBV7-9 and TRBJ2-5): DTGVSQNPRHKITKRGQNVTFRCDPISEHNRLYWYRQTLGQGPEFLTYFQNEAQLEKSRLLSDRFSAERPKGSFSTLEIQRTEQGDSAMYLCASSPNSGGHGETQYFGPGTRLLVL.

The V gene is TRBV10-3, the J gene TRBJ2-5, with D possibly being TRBD2 (7 bases). Germline CDR1 is ENHRY and CDR2 is SYGVKD. The CDR3 runs 14 residues. V lost 8 bases and J 4 bases, leaving 17 bases between the germline ends. The CDR3 loop is CAIGKGGTGETQYF. The CDR3 nucleotides are TGTGCCATCGGGAAGGGGGGGACCGGAGAGACCCAGTACTTC.

The chain links TRBV2 to TRBJ2-2, with D unresolved. V shed 6 bases and J shed 4 bases, with 18 bases lying between them. The CDR3 spans 16 residues. In germline, CDR1 is SNHLY, CDR2 FYNNEI. This CDR3 reads CASRTDLRVGTGELFF. In DNA form, the CDR3 reads TGTGCCAGCAGGACTGATCTCCGAGTGGGCACCGGGGAGCTGTTTTTT. The variable domain in full, completed from reference TRBV2 and TRBJ2-2, reads EPEVTQTPSHQVTQMGQEVILRCVPISNHLYFYWYRQILGQKVEFLVSFYNNEISEKSEIFDDQFSVERPDGSNFTLKIRSTKLEDSAMYFCASRTDLRVGTGELFFGEGSRLTVL.

The V and J genes are TRBV27 and TRBJ2-2; 7 bases map to TRBD2. Germline V gene lookup returns CDR1 MNHEY and CDR2 SMNVEV (reference sequence). V was clipped by 6 bases and J by 4 bases; unmatched bases: 5. This CDR3 has 14 residues. CDR3 protein: CASRRGRVTGELFF. In nucleotides, the CDR3 is TGTGCCAGCAGACGGGGGAGGGTCACCGGGGAGCTGTTTTTT.

The rearrangement uses TRBV5-1 and TRBJ1-4; D possibly corresponds to TRBD1 (5 bases). The V end lost 1 base, the J end lost 0 bases, and 7 bases lay between the germline ends. From germline, CDR1 is SGHRS and CDR2 YFSETQ. CDR3 length: 15 residues. The CDR3 loop is CASSLQGATNEKLFF. DNA of the CDR3: TGCGCCAGCAGCTTGCAGGGCGCAACTAATGAAAAACTGTTTTTT.

V is TRBV29-1 and J is TRBJ2-7; perhaps TRBD1 as D (5 bases). Trimming took off 2 bases at V and 5 bases at J, with 7 bases between the two ends. The V gene's germline CDR1 is SQVTM and CDR2 ANQGSEA. CDR3 size: 11 residues. The chain's CDR3 is CSVEQGDEQYF. The CDR3 nucleotides read TGCAGCGTTGAACAGGGTGACGAGCAGTACTTC.

The chain recombines TRBV9 with TRBJ2-7; TRBD2 matches 7 bases. The V segment lost 1 base and the J segment 2 bases; nucleotides outside the gene matches: 12. The CDR3 is 17 amino acids. The germline V gene has CDR1 SGDLS and CDR2 YYNGEE. CDR3 in DNA: TGTGCCAGCAGCGTATCGGGGGGAGGGGCTGCCCCCTACGAGCAGTACTTC. It yields the protein CASSVSGGGAAPYEQYF.

The chain employs TRBV6-1 and TRBJ2-1; 7 nucleotides align to TRBD2. V was clipped by 3 bases and J by 8 bases; unmatched bases: 4. The CDR3 runs to 13 residues. Germline V lookup: CDR1 MNHNS, CDR2 SASEGT. The CDR3 reads CASSEAGEDEQFF. CDR3 DNA sequence: TGTGCCAGCAGTGAGGCGGGAGAGGATGAGCAGTTCTTC.

This rearrangement joins TRBV5-5 to TRBJ1-5; D is perhaps TRBD1 (5 bases). V was clipped by 4 bases and J by 4 bases, with 12 bases between them. Germline V gene sequence: CDR1 SGHKS, CDR2 YYEKEE (reference sequence). CDR3 length equals 14 residues. CDR3 coding DNA: TGTGCCAGCAGCGGTCAGGGAATAAATCAGCCCCAGCATTTT. Its translation is CASSGQGINQPQHF.

The chain is built from TRBV4-3 and TRBJ2-1; 8 nucleotides line up with TRBD2. Germline trimming cut 5 bases from V and 0 bases from J; bases unmatched to any gene: 6. Germline V CDR1 and CDR2: LGHNA, YSLEER. This CDR3 has 16 residues. CDR3 nucleotide sequence: TGCGCCAGCAGCAAAAACGGGGGGGACTCCTACAATGAGCAGTTCTTC. Translating it yields CASSKNGGDSYNEQFF.

The chain combines TRBV6-9 with TRBJ2-4; 9 bases map to TRBD1. The V gene end was trimmed by 9 bases and the J gene end by 9 bases; junction bases not matched to a gene: 12. Germline V gene data show CDR1 as MNHGY and CDR2 as SVAAGI. CDR3 size: 14 residues. CDR3 loop: CARYTLTGGGIQYF. CDR3 bases: TGTGCCAGGTACACCCTCACAGGGGGCGGCATTCAGTACTTC.

The chain is built from TRBV6-1 and TRBJ1-1, with no clear D. Germline V gene lookup returns CDR1 MNHNS and CDR2 SASEGT. CDR3 size: 13 residues. V lost 3 bases and J lost 0, with 5 bases in between. The CDR3: CASSESMNTEAFF. The CDR3 DNA sequence: TGTGCCAGCAGTGAGAGCATGAACACTGAAGCTTTCTTT.

The chain employs TRBV19 and TRBJ1-5, with 8 nucleotides matching TRBD1. This CDR3 is 16 amino acids long. Germline CDR1 reads LNHDA; CDR2 reads SQIVND (reference sequence). V lost 10 bases to trimming and J lost 5 bases; unmatched junction nucleotides: 16. The CDR3 sequence: CATSYFFGQGDQPQHF. For the CDR3, the DNA is TGTGCCACCTCCTACTTTTTCGGACAGGGCGATCAGCCCCAGCATTTT.

The CDR3 region has the DNA TGTGCCAGCAGTTTTAACACTATGTACGATACGCAGTATTTT. Protein product: CASSFNTMYDTQYF. The chain has TRBV28 and TRBJ2-3; D gene ambiguous. V gave up 3 bases and J gave up 6 bases, with 13 bases separating them. This CDR3 is 14 amino acids long. The germline gives CDR1 MDHEN, CDR2 SYDVKM. The entire variable domain, with the rest obtained from reference TRBV28 and TRBJ2-3, is as follows: DVKVTQSSRYLVKRTGEKVFLECVQDMDHENMFWYRQDPGLGLRLIYFSYDVKMKEKGDIPEGYSVSREKKERFSLILESASTNQTSMYLCASSFNTMYDTQYFGPGTRLTVL.

J is TRBJ2-3 and V is TRBV6-1, with a possible D match to TRBD2 (6 bases). Trimming removed 1 base from V and 8 bases from J, with 10 bases in between. The CDR3 is made up of 13 amino acids. The germline V gene has CDR1 MNHNS and CDR2 SASEGT. CDR3 protein: CASSEGGIGTQYF. In DNA form, the CDR3 reads TGTGCCAGCAGTGAAGGCGGGATAGGTACGCAGTATTTT.